A single sample is the source of the 29 T cell receptor beta chains below, sequenced in a study of T cell responses to AZD1222 COVID-19 vaccine. Assay: immunoSEQ multiplex PCR; the TCRdb copy retains only in-frame clones and omits some. The repertoire holds 100,000 to 150,000 clones, with approximately 91% as singletons. Sequences were derived from peripheral blood, sampled 28 days after the second AZD1222 dose. The receptors derive from an adult who received the AZD1222 COVID-19 vaccine.

V is TRBV5-1 and J is TRBJ2-1; D gene ambiguous. This CDR3 has 14 residues. V gave up 5 bases and J gave up 6 bases, with 15 bases separating them. CDR1 and CDR2 from the germline V gene are SGHRS and YFSETQ. CDR3 sequence (DNA): TGCGCCAGCAGTCCCAGATGGGGAAGCAATGAGCAGTTCTTC. Protein sequence: CASSPRWGSNEQFF. Filled out from reference TRBV5-1 and TRBJ2-1, the complete variable domain reads KAGVTQTPRYLIKTRGQQVTLSCSPISGHRSVSWYQQTPGQGLQFLFEYFSETQRNKGNFPGRFSGRQFSNSRSEMNVSTLELGDSALYLCASSPRWGSNEQFFGPGTRLTVL.

This chain joins TRBV6-6 and TRBJ2-3; the D gene could be TRBD1 or TRBD2 (5 bases each). Germline V lookup: CDR1 MNHNY, CDR2 SVGAGI (reference sequence). The CDR3 runs 17 residues. The V and J ends lost 5 bases and 5 bases respectively, with 23 bases between them. Here the CDR3 reads CASSPVRRTLGGDTQYF. CDR3 sequence (DNA): TGTGCCAGCAGTCCGGTGAGACGTACCCTTGGGGGAGATACGCAGTATTTT.

V usage is TRBV30 and J usage is TRBJ2-3; D may be TRBD2 (6 bases). CDR3 size: 12 residues. From germline, CDR1 is GTSNPN and CDR2 SVGIG (reference sequence). V was pared by 5 bases and J by 4 bases, with 10 bases between. The CDR3 DNA reads TGTGCCTGGGGGGAGGCCCCAGATACGCAGTATTTT. Protein: CAWGEAPDTQYF.

The chain employs TRBV12-3 or TRBV12-4 and TRBJ2-7; 7 nucleotides line up with TRBD2. V lost 4 bases and J lost 4; bases outside the gene matches: 1. CDR3 length: 12 amino acids. The CDR3 loop reads CASSSSGYEQYF. The CDR3 nucleotides read TGTGCCAGCAGTTCTAGCGGATACGAGCAGTACTTC.

The table lists this clone with a few counts. J is TRBJ2-7 and V is TRBV9; 7 bases are shared with TRBD2. This CDR3 has 14 residues. Germline V gene sequence: CDR1 SGDLS, CDR2 YYNGEE. Trimming cost V 0 bases and J 2 bases; bases outside gene matches: 2. The DNA for the CDR3 is TGTGCCAGCAGCGTAGGGCGGGAGCCCTACGAGCAGTACTTC. It translates to CASSVGREPYEQYF. The variable domain in full, with the rest retrieved from reference TRBV9 and TRBJ2-7, is DSGVTQTPKHLITATGQRVTLRCSPRSGDLSVYWYQQSLDQGLQFLIQYYNGEERAKGNILERFSAQQFPDLHSELNLSSLELGDSALYFCASSVGREPYEQYFGPGTRLTVT.

J is TRBJ1-2 and V is TRBV2, with 12 bases identical to TRBD1. Trimming at V came to 4 bases and at J to 4 bases, leaving 1 base not matched to a gene. CDR1 and CDR2 (germline): SNHLY, FYNNEI. The CDR3 length is 14 residues. The CDR3 DNA reads TGTGCCAGCAGTGCGGGACAGGGGGCCTATGGCTACACCTTC. It yields the protein CASSAGQGAYGYTF.

This clone came up once. The chain employs TRBV7-2 and TRBJ1-2; D not certain. Germline CDR1 SGHTA, CDR2 FQGNSA. The CDR3 runs 12 residues. The germline V and J ends were trimmed by 1 base and 10 bases, with 10 bases remaining between them. The CDR3 bases are TGTGCCAGCAGCTTAGTCCCGACTGTCTACACCTTC. Amino acids: CASSLVPTVYTF. Together with reference TRBV7-2 and TRBJ1-2, the CDR3 gives the full variable domain: GAGVSQSPSNKVTEKGKDVELRCDPISGHTALYWYRQSLGQGLEFLIYFQGNSAPDKSGLPSDRFSAERTGGSVSTLTIQRTQQEDSAVYLCASSLVPTVYTFGSGTRLTVV.

V usage is TRBV11-2 and J usage is TRBJ2-3; either TRBD1 or TRBD2 may fit D (5 bases each). V dropped 5 bases and J dropped 3 bases, with 15 bases sitting between them. This CDR3 is built from 15 residues. Germline CDR1 is SGHAT and CDR2 is FQNNGV. This CDR3 reads CASSRTNGATDTQYF. DNA of the CDR3: TGTGCCAGCAGCCGAACTAACGGGGCAACAGATACGCAGTATTTT.

This clone was counted a few times. This chain joins TRBV19 and TRBJ2-7, with a weak D call TRBD2 (5 bases). This CDR3 spans 14 amino acids. Germline CDR1 is LNHDA and CDR2 is SQIVND (reference sequence). V gave up 6 bases and J gave up 6 bases, with 18 bases separating them. For the CDR3, the DNA is TGTGCCAGTAGGCCTACCGGGCCCCGGGGCGAGCAGTACTTC. The encoded protein is CASRPTGPRGEQYF.

V and J are TRBV5-6 and TRBJ1-2; no definite D call. Trimming pared 0 bases from V and 2 bases from J, leaving 8 bases between. The CDR3 is made up of 14 amino acids. Germline assignment: CDR1 SGHDT and CDR2 YYEEEE. The CDR3 DNA follows: TGTGCCAGCAGCTTGGTAGGAGGGAACTATGGCTACACCTTC. Protein sequence: CASSLVGGNYGYTF.

V gene TRBV5-6 combines with J gene TRBJ1-6, with 9 bases aligning to TRBD1. In germline, CDR1 is SGHDT, CDR2 YYEEEE. V lost 4 bases, J lost 13 bases, and 6 bases stayed unmatched. This CDR3 has 13 residues. The chain's CDR3 is CASSPGQGRPLHF. The DNA of the CDR3 is TGTGCCAGCAGCCCGGGACAGGGAAGGCCCCTCCACTTT.

V is TRBV9 and J is TRBJ1-2; TRBD1 might be the D (6 bases). Germline values: CDR1 SGDLS, CDR2 YYNGEE. The CDR3 length is 16 residues. The V end was cut by 3 bases, the J end by 4 bases, with 19 bases between. For the CDR3, the DNA is TGTGCCAGCAGCGCCCTCGGGGCAGGGGCCAGCTATGGCTACACCTTC. Translated: CASSALGAGASYGYTF.

The chain is built from TRBV15 and TRBJ2-5; 7 bases agree with TRBD2. Germline loops: CDR1 LNHNV, CDR2 YYDKDF (reference sequence). The CDR3 runs 15 residues. V lost 2 bases and J lost 5; bases outside the gene matches: 8. The CDR3 bases are TGTGCCACCAGCAGATCCCTAAGCGGGGCGGAGACCCAGTACTTC. Amino acid sequence: CATSRSLSGAETQYF.

The CDR3 region is CAISGGPGTGNTIYF. CDR3 bases: TGTGCCATCAGTGGAGGTCCAGGGACTGGAAACACCATATATTTT. The chain uses TRBV10-3 and TRBJ1-3, with D possibly being TRBD1 (5 bases). Germline CDR1 is ENHRY and CDR2 is SYGVKD. CDR3 length: 15 residues. The V and J ends lost 4 bases and 2 bases respectively, with 12 bases between them.

V gene TRBV5-1 combines with J gene TRBJ2-7; the D call may be TRBD1 or TRBD2 (5 bases each). V was trimmed by 0 bases and J by 6 bases, leaving 7 bases between them. The CDR3 contains 12 residues. CDR1 is SGHRS and CDR2 is YFSETQ in the germline V gene. The CDR3 protein is CASSLAGTEQYF. The CDR3 DNA is TGCGCCAGCAGCTTGGCAGGGACCGAGCAGTACTTC.

The chain joins TRBV5-1 to TRBJ1-2, with D perhaps matching TRBD1 (6 bases). The CDR3 loop spans 15 amino acids. In germline, CDR1 is SGHRS, CDR2 YFSETQ. The V end lost 3 bases, the J end lost 8 bases, and 20 bases lay between the germline ends. The CDR3 nucleotides read TGCGCCAGCAGCTCGTCATCGGGACAAGCGACGGGCTACACCTTC. Translated: CASSSSSGQATGYTF.

V and J are TRBV18 and TRBJ2-2; D gene uncertain. V lost 3 bases and J lost 6, with 14 bases in between. Germline CDR1 and CDR2: KGHSH and LQKENI. The CDR3 extends over 15 amino acids. The DNA of the CDR3 is TGTGCCAGCTCACCTTCGAGGAGTACGGCCGGGGAGCTGTTTTTT. It specifies CASSPSRSTAGELFF.

The V call is TRBV19, the J call TRBJ2-1, with 8 positions matching TRBD1. Trimming cost V 6 bases and J 2 bases; bases outside gene matches: 6. Germline loops: CDR1 LNHDA, CDR2 SQIVND (reference sequence). The length of the CDR3 is 15 residues. CDR3: CASRTGERAYNEQFF. The CDR3 nucleotides are TGTGCCAGTAGGACAGGGGAGCGGGCCTACAATGAGCAGTTCTTC. Combining the CDR3 with reference TRBV19 and TRBJ2-1 gives the whole variable domain DGGITQSPKYLFRKEGQNVTLSCEQNLNHDAMYWYRQDPGQGLRLIYYSQIVNDFQKGDIAEGYSVSREKKESFPLTVTSAQKNPTAFYLCASRTGERAYNEQFFGPGTRLTVL.

This sequence joins TRBV23-1 and TRBJ1-2, with 7 positions matching TRBD1. TRBV23-1 belongs to the ORF category, with a function that is uncertain. The V and J ends lost 3 bases and 4 bases, in that order; junction bases with no gene match: 11. The CDR3 runs 16 residues. CDR3 in DNA: TGCGCCAGCAGTCAGTTACCCGGGACAGTACTCTATGGCTACACCTTC. Encoded protein: CASSQLPGTVLYGYTF.

This chain connects TRBV9 to TRBJ1-6, with unresolved D. V was trimmed by 8 bases and J by 7 bases, leaving 10 bases between them. The germline V gene has CDR1 SGDLS and CDR2 YYNGEE. The CDR3 covers 12 residues. In DNA form, the CDR3 reads TGTGCCAGTAGAGGCGGGAATTCACCCCTCCACTTT. It yields the protein CASRGGNSPLHF.

This clone was seen a single time. V gene TRBV18 combines with J gene TRBJ2-1, with D unclear. The CDR3 is 14 residues long. V was clipped by 8 bases and J by 8 bases, with 19 bases between them. CDR1 KGHSH and CDR2 LQKENI come from the germline V gene. The CDR3 nucleotides read TGTGCCAGCACAATCACCCCTGCACCGGATGAGCAGTTCTTC. Translating it yields CASTITPAPDEQFF.

The chain combines TRBV9 with TRBJ1-2; D ambiguous. Trimming shortened V by 7 bases and J by 0 bases, and 10 bases separated the two germline ends. The CDR3 has 13 amino acids. Germline V gene sequence: CDR1 SGDLS, CDR2 YYNGEE. CDR3 residues: CASRAEANYGYTF. As DNA, the CDR3 is TGTGCCAGCCGGGCGGAAGCTAACTATGGCTACACCTTC. The full variable domain, in which reference TRBV9 and TRBJ1-2 provide the parts outside the CDR3, is DSGVTQTPKHLITATGQRVTLRCSPRSGDLSVYWYQQSLDQGLQFLIQYYNGEERAKGNILERFSAQQFPDLHSELNLSSLELGDSALYFCASRAEANYGYTFGSGTRLTVV.

The V call is TRBV7-9, the J call TRBJ2-6; TRBD1 aligns across 9 bases. The V segment lost 5 bases and the J segment 3 bases; nucleotides outside the gene matches: 5. CDR3 length equals 16 residues. Germline CDR1 is SEHNR and CDR2 is FQNEAQ (reference sequence). CDR3 sequence reads: CASSSTGGGGANVLTF. The CDR3 DNA is TGTGCCAGCAGCAGTACAGGGGGCGGTGGGGCCAACGTCCTGACTTTC.

The V gene is TRBV18, the J gene TRBJ2-7; D call uncertain. Between the trimmed V and J ends, which lost 7 bases and 2 bases, there was a span of 12 bases. Germline CDR1 and CDR2: KGHSH and LQKENI. The CDR3 length is 13 residues. CDR3 nucleotide sequence: TGTGCCAGCTGTAGGACGGAGACCTACGAGCAGTACTTC. It specifies CASCRTETYEQYF.

The count of this clone is one. The chain uses TRBV5-1 and TRBJ2-5, with D unresolved. V shed 4 bases and J shed 1 base, with 8 bases lying between them. CDR3 size: 13 residues. The germline V gene has CDR1 SGHRS and CDR2 YFSETQ. The CDR3 DNA follows: TGCGCCAGCAGCCTACAATCCCAAGAGACCCAGTACTTC. It codes for CASSLQSQETQYF.

This chain joins TRBV2 and TRBJ2-1; no clear D gene. V lost 4 bases to trimming and J lost 4 bases, with 8 bases between them. The CDR3 length is 13 residues. Germline-derived CDR1 and CDR2 are SNHLY and FYNNEI. The CDR3: CASSVTIYNEQFF. The DNA for the CDR3 is TGTGCCAGCAGTGTAACAATTTACAATGAGCAGTTCTTC.

This clone was detected once. CDR3: CASSSTPGRQTDPLHF. The CDR3 coding sequence is TGTGCCAGTAGTTCAACCCCGGGACGCCAAACCGATCCCCTCCACTTT. V is TRBV19 and J is TRBJ1-6, with D perhaps TRBD1 (5 bases). Germline values: CDR1 LNHDA, CDR2 SQIVND (reference sequence). The CDR3 sequence is 16 residues long. V was shortened by 5 bases and J by 13 bases, with 24 bases between the two germline ends.

The genes are TRBV5-1 and TRBJ2-5; D is ambiguous. Germline CDR1 and CDR2: SGHRS and YFSETQ. V lost 4 bases and J 3 bases, leaving 10 bases between the germline ends. The CDR3 loop spans 13 amino acids. The CDR3 loop is CASSPGVEETQYF. The CDR3 DNA follows: TGCGCCAGCAGCCCGGGCGTCGAAGAGACCCAGTACTTC.

Written as DNA, the CDR3 is TGCGCCAGCAGCTTTCTCGTGGGAGAGACCCAGTACTTC. This translates into CASSFLVGETQYF. The chain combines TRBV5-1 with TRBJ2-5, with D unclear. CDR1 SGHRS and CDR2 YFSETQ come from the germline V gene. V shed 2 bases and J shed 4 bases, with 9 bases lying between them. The CDR3 totals 13 residues.